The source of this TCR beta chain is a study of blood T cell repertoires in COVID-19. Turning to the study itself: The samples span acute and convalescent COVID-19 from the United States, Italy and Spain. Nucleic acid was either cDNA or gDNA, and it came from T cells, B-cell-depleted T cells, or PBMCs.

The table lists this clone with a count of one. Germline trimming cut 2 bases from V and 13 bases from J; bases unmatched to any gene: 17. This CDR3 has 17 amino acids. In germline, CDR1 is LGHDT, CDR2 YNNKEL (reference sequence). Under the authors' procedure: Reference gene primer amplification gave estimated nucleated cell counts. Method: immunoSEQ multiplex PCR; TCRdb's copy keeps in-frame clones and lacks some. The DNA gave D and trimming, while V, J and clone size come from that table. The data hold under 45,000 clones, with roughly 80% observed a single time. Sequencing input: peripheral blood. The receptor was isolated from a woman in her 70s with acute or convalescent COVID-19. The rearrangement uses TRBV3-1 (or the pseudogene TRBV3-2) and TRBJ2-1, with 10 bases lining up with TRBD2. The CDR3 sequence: CASSQRAASGSETVQFF. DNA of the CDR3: TGTGCCAGCAGCCAAAGGGCGGCTAGCGGGAGTGAGACGGTTCAGTTCTTC.